A selection of T cell receptor beta chains follows, all from one sample in a study of T cell responses to AZD1222 COVID-19 vaccine. This table comes from immunoSEQ multiplex PCR, and its TCRdb copy is limited to in-frame clones, with some not included. The data show around 110,000 clones, approximately 86% seen once. Here the sequenced sample was peripheral blood, taken on day 0 of AZD1222 vaccination. The receptor set was obtained from an adult in good health. The CDR3 runs from the conserved cysteine through the conserved F or W. The order of the fields is J gene, V gene, CDR3 protein.

TRBJ1-2 TRBV9 CASSIKGSRSGYTF
TRBJ1-2 TRBV4-3 CASSHTVTRGYTF
TRBJ1-1 TRBV28 CASLRQGLMNTEAFF
TRBJ1-1 TRBV11-2 CASSGGRGTEAFF
TRBJ2-1 TRBV14 CASSHTGLAGYNEQFF
TRBJ2-7 TRBV9 CAGSVGQGGREQYF
TRBJ2-3 TRBV4-3 CASSQRGEDTQYF
TRBJ2-7 TRBV4-2 CASSPLGGGPGYEQYF
TRBJ2-1 TRBV7-2 CASSPGLGHNEQFF
TRBJ1-4 TRBV28 CASSLRPREKLFF
TRBJ1-5 TRBV30 CACSGQGNQPQHF
TRBJ2-5 TRBV12-5 CASGLDPSGIQETQYF
TRBJ1-2 TRBV6-5 CASSPGQGRYTF
TRBJ1-1 TRBV6-2/TRBV6-3 CASSYADRVSAFF
TRBJ2-3 TRBV19 CASSITSGSFDTQYF
TRBJ2-3 TRBV3-1/TRBV3-2 CASSHKGQYTDTQYF
TRBJ1-1 TRBV14 CASSPPGYWDTEAFF
TRBJ2-7 TRBV11-1 CASSLAATGYEQYF
TRBJ1-1 TRBV25-1 CASSVEGVTEAFF
TRBJ1-3 TRBV7-9 CASSLGVSGNTIYF
TRBJ1-2 TRBV7-2 CASSFDGTGGSNYGYTF
TRBJ1-5 TRBV2 CASSDRAYYQPQHF
TRBJ1-1 TRBV28 CASSPNIEAFF
TRBJ2-7 TRBV6-2/TRBV6-3 CASSTPWTGPYSYEQYF
TRBJ2-7 TRBV12-5 CASGQGYYEQYF
TRBJ2-7 TRBV27 CASRLTTGVEQYF
TRBJ2-7 TRBV14 CASSLLTAAGSYEQYF
TRBJ2-2 TRBV11-2 CASSLDSGELFF
TRBJ1-2 TRBV30 CACQERRWNGYTF
TRBJ2-4 TRBV5-1 CASSPGLAGGVGIQYF
TRBJ1-2 TRBV24-1 CATSDSWDGYTF
TRBJ1-2 TRBV7-2 CASSVDSNYGYTF
TRBJ1-3 TRBV6-6 CASSRQGSSGNTIYF
TRBJ2-1 TRBV12-3/TRBV12-4 CAGQGSYNEQFF
TRBJ1-1 TRBV18 CASSPPQGAFNTEAFF
TRBJ2-1 TRBV6-5 CASSYGTSSNEQFF
TRBJ1-6 TRBV7-8 CASSFRGQGYSSYNSPLHF
TRBJ2-7 TRBV2 CASSATYEQYF